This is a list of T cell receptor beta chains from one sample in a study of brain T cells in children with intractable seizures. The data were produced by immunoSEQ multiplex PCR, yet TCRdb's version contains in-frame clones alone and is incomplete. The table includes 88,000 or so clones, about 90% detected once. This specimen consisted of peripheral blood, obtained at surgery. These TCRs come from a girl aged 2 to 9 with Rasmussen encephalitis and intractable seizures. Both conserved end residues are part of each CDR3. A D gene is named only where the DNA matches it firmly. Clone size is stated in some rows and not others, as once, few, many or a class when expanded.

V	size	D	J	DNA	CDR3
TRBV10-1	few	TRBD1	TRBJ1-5	TGCGCCAGCAGCGACAGGGGTGGGCAGCCCCAGCATTTT	CASSDRGGQPQHF
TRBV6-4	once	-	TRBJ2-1	TGTGCCAGCAGTGAGCGTGGGGAGCGGCCCAGGGAGCAGTTCTTC	CASSERGERPREQFF
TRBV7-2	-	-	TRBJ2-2	TGTGCCAGCAGCTCCACTGGGCGGAACGGGGAGCTGTTTTTT	CASSSTGRNGELFF
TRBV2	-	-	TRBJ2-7	TGTGCCAGCAGTGGAGGGGTAGGGTACAACTACGAGCAGTACTTC	CASSGGVGYNYEQYF
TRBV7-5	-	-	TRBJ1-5	TGTGACCAACTCCAGGGGGCGTTTCAGCCCCAGCATTTT	CDQLQGAFQPQHF
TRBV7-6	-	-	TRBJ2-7	TGTGCCAGCAGCTTAGGGAGCCGCGGGGACGGGTCCTACGAGCAGTACTTC	CASSLGSRGDGSYEQYF
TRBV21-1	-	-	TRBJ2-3	TGTGCCAGCAGCCCCGGCGAGCGAAACACAGATACGCAGTATTTT	CASSPGERNTDTQYF
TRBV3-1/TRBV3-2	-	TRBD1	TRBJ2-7	TGTGCCAGCAGACGCCGGGACAGGGTCAACGAGCAGTACTTC	CASRRRDRVNEQYF
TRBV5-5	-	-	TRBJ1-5	TGTGCCAGCAGCTCCCTATCGGTGGCAGCAGGTAGCAATCAGCCCCAGCATTTT	CASSSLSVAAGSNQPQHF
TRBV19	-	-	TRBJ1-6	TGTGCCAGTAGTATCAGGGGCGAGTCACCCCTCCACTTT	CASSIRGESPLHF
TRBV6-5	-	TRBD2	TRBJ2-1	TGTGCCAGCACTTCAGGGACTAGCGGGAGGAATGAGCAGTTCTTC	CASTSGTSGRNEQFF
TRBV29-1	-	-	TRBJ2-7	TGCAGCGTTGGAGGGGGACCCTACGAGCAGTACTTC	CSVGGGPYEQYF
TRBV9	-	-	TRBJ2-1	TGTGCCAGCAGCGGTCGGGGGGCGCTAGCTCGAAACAATGAGCAGTTCTTC	CASSGRGALARNNEQFF
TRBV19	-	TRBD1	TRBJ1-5	TGTGCCAGTAGTATCAACCACAGGGGGCAGCCCCAGCATTTT	CASSINHRGQPQHF
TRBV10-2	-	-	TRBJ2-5	TGCGCCAGCAGCCCGAAACACCAAGAGACCCAGTACTTC	CASSPKHQETQYF
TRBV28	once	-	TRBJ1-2	TGTGCCAGCACCACCACTAGGGAACTGCATGGCTACACCTTC	CASTTTRELHGYTF
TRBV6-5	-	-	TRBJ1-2	TGTGCCAGCAAGACTAACTATGGCTACACCTTC	CASKTNYGYTF
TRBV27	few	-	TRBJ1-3	TGTGCCAGCAAGCTGACAGGCAGCTCTGGAAACACCATATATTTT	CASKLTGSSGNTIYF
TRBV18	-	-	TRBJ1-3	TGTGCCAGCTCCGATTCTGGAAACACCATATATTTT	CASSDSGNTIYF
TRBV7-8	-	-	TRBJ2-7	TGTGCCAGCAGCCCATCTCGGCAAGGGTGGGGATACGAGCAGTACTTC	CASSPSRQGWGYEQYF
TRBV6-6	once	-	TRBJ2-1	TGTGCCAGCGGATTAGGAGGGGGACAGCCTTACAATGAGCAGTTCTTC	CASGLGGGQPYNEQFF
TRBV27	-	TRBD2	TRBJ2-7	TGTGCCAGCAGTTTTAGCGGGAGAGGGTACGAGCAGTACTTC	CASSFSGRGYEQYF
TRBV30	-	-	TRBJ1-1	TGTGCCTGGAGTATAATCCGGTCGGGGGGGACTGAAGCTTTCTTT	CAWSIIRSGGTEAFF
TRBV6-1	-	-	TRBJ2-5	TGTGCCAGCAGTGAATGGGGTGGAGAGACCCAGTACTTC	CASSEWGGETQYF
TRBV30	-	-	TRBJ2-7	TGTGCCTGGAGCAGCGCGAATCCCTACGAGCAGTACTTC	CAWSSANPYEQYF
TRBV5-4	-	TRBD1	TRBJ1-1	TGTGCCAGCAGTGCAGAGACAGGGCCGGGGAACACTGAAGCTTTCTTT	CASSAETGPGNTEAFF
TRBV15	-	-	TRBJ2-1	TGTGCCACCCGCCCTAGTCCAGGGAATGAGCAGTTCTTC	CATRPSPGNEQFF
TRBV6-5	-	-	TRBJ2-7	TGTGCCAGCAGTTACGGTGGGGGGCGGCCCTACGAGCAGTACTTC	CASSYGGGRPYEQYF
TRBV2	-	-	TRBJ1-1	TGTGCCAGCATTAGGGATGGGGTGAACACTGAAGCTTTCTTT	CASIRDGVNTEAFF
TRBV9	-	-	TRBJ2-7	TGTGCCAGCAGCGTAGAAACAGGGAGTAACGAGCAGTACTTC	CASSVETGSNEQYF
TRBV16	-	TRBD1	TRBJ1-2	TGTGCCAGCAGCCAATGGGGGGACAGAGAGGGCTACACCTTC	CASSQWGDREGYTF
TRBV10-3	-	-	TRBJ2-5	TGTGCCATCAGTGAGTTGGACCTCGCACCAGAGACCCAGTACTTC	CAISELDLAPETQYF
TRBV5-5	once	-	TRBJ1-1	TGTGCCAGCAGCCAACCGGTGACGGGGAACACTGAAGCTTTCTTT	CASSQPVTGNTEAFF
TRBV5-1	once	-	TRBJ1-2	TGCGCCAGCAGGCCGAATGACTATGGCTACACCTTC	CASRPNDYGYTF
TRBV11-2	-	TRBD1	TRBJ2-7	TGTGCCAGCAGCGGCTGGGAGGACAGGGAGAGCTCCTACGAGCAGTACTTC	CASSGWEDRESSYEQYF